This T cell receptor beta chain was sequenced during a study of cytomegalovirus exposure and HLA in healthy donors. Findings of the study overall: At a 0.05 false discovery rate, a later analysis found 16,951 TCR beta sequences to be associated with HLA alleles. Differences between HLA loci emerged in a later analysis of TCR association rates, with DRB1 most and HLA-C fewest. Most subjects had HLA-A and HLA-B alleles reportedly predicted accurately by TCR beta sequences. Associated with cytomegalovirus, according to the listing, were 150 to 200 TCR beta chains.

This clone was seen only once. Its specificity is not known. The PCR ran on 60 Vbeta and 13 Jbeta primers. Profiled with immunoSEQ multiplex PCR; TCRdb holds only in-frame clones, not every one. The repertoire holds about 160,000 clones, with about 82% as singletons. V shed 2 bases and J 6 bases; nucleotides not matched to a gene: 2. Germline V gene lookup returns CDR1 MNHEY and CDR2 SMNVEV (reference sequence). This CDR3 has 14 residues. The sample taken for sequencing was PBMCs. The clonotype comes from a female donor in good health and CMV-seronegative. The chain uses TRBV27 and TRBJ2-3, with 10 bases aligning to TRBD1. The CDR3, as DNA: TGTGCCAGCAGTTTAGGGACAGGGGCCGATACGCAGTATTTT. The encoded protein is CASSLGTGADTQYF.